The entry below describes one T cell receptor beta chain. This entry comes from a study of blood T cell repertoires in COVID-19. The wider study: Samples came from the United States, Italy and Spain, spanning acute and convalescent COVID-19. PBMCs, B-cell-depleted T cells, or T cells provided the cDNA or gDNA that made up the material.

Followed longitudinally, the Seattle patients had been enrolled during active infection. Germline V lookup: CDR1 SGHAT, CDR2 FQNNGV. This CDR3 has 17 residues. V was cut by 1 base and J by 7 bases, with 20 bases left in between. Assay: immunoSEQ multiplex PCR; the TCRdb copy retains only in-frame clones and omits some. Among around 370,000 clones, 87% were seen once, and the ten largest hold 6% to 7%. This clonotype originated in a woman in her forties or fifties with COVID-19, enrolled during active disease. Sequenced material: peripheral blood. The V call is TRBV11-2, the J call TRBJ2-1, with D tentatively TRBD2 (6 bases). For the CDR3, the DNA is TGTGCCAGCAGCTTAGGTTCCGGGGGAGGTTTGCGGAATGAGCAGTTCTTC. The encoded protein is CASSLGSGGGLRNEQFF. Full variable domain (outside the CDR3, taken from reference TRBV11-2 and TRBJ2-1): EAGVAQSPRYKIIEKRQSVAFWCNPISGHATLYWYQQILGQGPKLLIQFQNNGVVDDSQLPKDRFSAERLKGVDSTLKIQPAKLEDSAVYLCASSLGSGGGLRNEQFFGPGTRLTVL.